This TCR beta chain was obtained from a study of identical twins. A universal primer site was added by template switching, and unique molecular identifiers were carried by the cDNA. In TCRdb, the 5' RACE reads were re-called with MiXCR into one record per CDR3 protein. The table has about 240,000 distinct CDR3 sequences, roughly a tenth seen once; the top ten hold 9% to 10%. The J segment lost 11 bases and the V segment lost 2 bases, leaving 15 bases of the junction unmatched. CDR3 size: 16 residues. CDR1 is ENHRY and CDR2 is SYGVKD in the germline V gene. Study-level findings and limits: Low generation-probability sequences were in excess among twin-shared out-of-frame alpha sequences. The models systematically underestimated how much out-of-frame TCR alpha was shared in monozygotic twins.

Concerning this clonotype itself: Its antigen is not identified.

The sample taken for sequencing was memory T cells sorted from blood. This clonotype was obtained from a man aged 50-60 years in good health. J is TRBJ1-1 and V is TRBV10-3; TRBD1 matches at 9 bases. CDR3 nucleotide sequence: TGTGCCATCAGTGAGGACGCCGGACAGGGGCGACCGGGGGCTTTCTTT. Translated, it gives CAISEDAGQGRPGAFF.